The clone carrying this TCR beta chain was picked up one time. Its antigen is currently unknown. Within the sample, other DNA sequences also encode this same CDR3. While unrecorded immune exposures were likely, the donors were nominally healthy when sampled. CDR1 SGHRS and CDR2 YFSETQ come from the germline V gene. Unmatched junction bases numbered 1, after V lost 4 bases and J lost 0 bases. This CDR3 has 13 amino acids. Vbeta (60) and Jbeta (13) primers were used in the PCR. The authors' processing: There were 70 million to 95 million unique TCR beta chains by a later count, and about 12 million of them were shared. Assay: immunoSEQ multiplex PCR; the TCRdb copy retains only in-frame clones and omits some. From that table come the V and J calls and clone size; the DNA was used to work out D and trimming. The sample yields 90,000 to 110,000 clones, around 72% seen once. This sample was taken from a study of cytomegalovirus exposure and HLA in healthy donors.

Regarding the study as a whole: Presence/absence comparisons presumed near-even sequencing depth among donors. Reportedly, diagnosis of cytomegalovirus status by the classifier showed high specificity and sensitivity.

This chain uses TRBV5-1 with TRBJ2-7; 7 bases are shared with TRBD2. Material: PBMCs. The source of this sequence is a young man in good health and CMV-seronegative. The CDR3 sequence: CASSPGGSYEQYF. CDR3 nucleotide sequence: TGCGCCAGCAGCCCGGGGGGCTCCTACGAGCAGTACTTC.